This T cell receptor beta chain comes out of a study of T cell changes during pregnancy in multiple sclerosis. Sequenced by immunoSEQ multiplex PCR; TCRdb stores in-frame clones only, minus some. The top ten hold 0.29% of the sample, which has about 69,000 clones, roughly 91% seen once. V was cut by 4 bases and J by 8 bases, with 18 bases left in between. This CDR3 spans 14 amino acids. Per the germline V gene, CDR1 is SGHNT and CDR2 is YYREEE (reference sequence). The starting material was CD4+ T cells from peripheral blood mononuclear cells, obtained in the third trimester of pregnancy. This chain connects TRBV5-4 to TRBJ1-2; perhaps TRBD1 as D (6 bases). This sequence was found in a female donor in good health, enrolled as a control in a pregnancy study. This CDR3 is CASSQEAGATGYTF. The DNA of the CDR3 is TGTGCCAGCAGCCAGGAGGCAGGGGCGACCGGCTACACCTTC.